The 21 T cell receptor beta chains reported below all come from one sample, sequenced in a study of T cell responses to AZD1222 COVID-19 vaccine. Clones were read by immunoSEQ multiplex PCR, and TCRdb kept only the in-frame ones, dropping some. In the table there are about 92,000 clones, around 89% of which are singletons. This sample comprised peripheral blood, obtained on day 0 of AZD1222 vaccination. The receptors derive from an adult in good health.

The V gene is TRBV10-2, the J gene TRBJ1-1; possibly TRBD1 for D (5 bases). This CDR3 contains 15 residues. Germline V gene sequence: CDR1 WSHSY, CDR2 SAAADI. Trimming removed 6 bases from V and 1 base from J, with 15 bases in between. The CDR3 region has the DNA TGCGCCAGCAGCCCCCTGGAGGGGAAGAACACTGAAGCTTTCTTT. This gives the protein CASSPLEGKNTEAFF.

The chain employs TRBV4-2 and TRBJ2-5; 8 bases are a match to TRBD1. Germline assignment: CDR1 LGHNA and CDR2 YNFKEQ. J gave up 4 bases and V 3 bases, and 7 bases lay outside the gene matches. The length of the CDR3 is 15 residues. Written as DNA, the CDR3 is TGTGCCAGCAGCCAGCAGGGGGCTCCCTCAGAGACCCAGTACTTC. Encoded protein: CASSQQGAPSETQYF.

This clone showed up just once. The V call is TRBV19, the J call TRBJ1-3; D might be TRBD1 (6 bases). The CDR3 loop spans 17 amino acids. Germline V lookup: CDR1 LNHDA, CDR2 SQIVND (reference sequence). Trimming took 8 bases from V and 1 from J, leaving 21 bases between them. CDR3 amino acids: CASGKEGTPNSGNTIYF. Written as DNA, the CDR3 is TGTGCCAGTGGTAAAGAAGGGACACCCAATTCTGGAAACACCATATATTTT.

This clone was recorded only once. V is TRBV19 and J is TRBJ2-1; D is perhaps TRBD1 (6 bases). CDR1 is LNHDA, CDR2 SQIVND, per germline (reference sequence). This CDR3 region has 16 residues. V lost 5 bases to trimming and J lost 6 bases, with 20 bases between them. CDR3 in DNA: TGTGCCAGTAGTGTACCAGGGGACGCAGGGTCCAATGAGCAGTTCTTC. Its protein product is CASSVPGDAGSNEQFF. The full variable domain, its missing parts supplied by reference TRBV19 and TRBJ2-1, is DGGITQSPKYLFRKEGQNVTLSCEQNLNHDAMYWYRQDPGQGLRLIYYSQIVNDFQKGDIAEGYSVSREKKESFPLTVTSAQKNPTAFYLCASSVPGDAGSNEQFFGPGTRLTVL.

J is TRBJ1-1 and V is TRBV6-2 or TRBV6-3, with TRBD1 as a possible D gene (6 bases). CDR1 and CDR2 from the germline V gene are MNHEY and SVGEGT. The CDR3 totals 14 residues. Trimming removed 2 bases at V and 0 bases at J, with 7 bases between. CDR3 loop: CASSYGGLNTEAFF. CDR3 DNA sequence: TGTGCCAGCAGTTACGGGGGCTTGAACACTGAAGCTTTCTTT.

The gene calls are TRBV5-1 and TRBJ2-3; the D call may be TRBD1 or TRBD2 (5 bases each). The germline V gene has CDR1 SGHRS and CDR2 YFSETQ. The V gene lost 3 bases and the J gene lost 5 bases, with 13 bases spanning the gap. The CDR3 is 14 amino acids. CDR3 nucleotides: TGCGCCAGCAGCTGGGGGTCCCAAGGAGATACGCAGTATTTT. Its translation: CASSWGSQGDTQYF.

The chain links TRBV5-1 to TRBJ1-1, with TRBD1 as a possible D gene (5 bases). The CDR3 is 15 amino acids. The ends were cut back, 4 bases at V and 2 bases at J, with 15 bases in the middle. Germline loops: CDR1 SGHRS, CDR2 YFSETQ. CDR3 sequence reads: CASSLPGTPNTEAFF. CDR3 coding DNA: TGCGCCAGCAGCCTACCCGGGACCCCAAACACTGAAGCTTTCTTT.

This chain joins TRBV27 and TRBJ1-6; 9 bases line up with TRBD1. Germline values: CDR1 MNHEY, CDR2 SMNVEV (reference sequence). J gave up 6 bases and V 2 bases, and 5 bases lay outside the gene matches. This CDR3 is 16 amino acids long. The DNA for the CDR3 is TGTGCCAGCAGTTTAGTCGGGACAGGGTCTAATTCACCCCTCCACTTT. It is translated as CASSLVGTGSNSPLHF.

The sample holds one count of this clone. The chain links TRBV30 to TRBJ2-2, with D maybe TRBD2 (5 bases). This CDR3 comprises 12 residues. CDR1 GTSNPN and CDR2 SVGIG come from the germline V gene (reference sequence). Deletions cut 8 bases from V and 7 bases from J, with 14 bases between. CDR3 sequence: CATRPSFGELFF. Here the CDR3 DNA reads TGTGCCACGCGGCCTAGCTTCGGGGAGCTGTTTTTT.

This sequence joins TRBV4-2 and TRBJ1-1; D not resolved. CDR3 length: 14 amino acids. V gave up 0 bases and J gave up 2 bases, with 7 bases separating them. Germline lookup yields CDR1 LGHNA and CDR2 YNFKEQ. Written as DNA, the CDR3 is TGTGCCAGCAGCCAAGAGGTTGCAAACACTGAAGCTTTCTTT. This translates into CASSQEVANTEAFF.

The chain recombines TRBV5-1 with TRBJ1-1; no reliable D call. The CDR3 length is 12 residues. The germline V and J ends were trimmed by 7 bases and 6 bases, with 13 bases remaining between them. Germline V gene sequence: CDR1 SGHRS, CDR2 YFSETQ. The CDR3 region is CASGTSYAEAFF. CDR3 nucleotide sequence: TGCGCCAGCGGCACATCCTACGCTGAAGCTTTCTTT.

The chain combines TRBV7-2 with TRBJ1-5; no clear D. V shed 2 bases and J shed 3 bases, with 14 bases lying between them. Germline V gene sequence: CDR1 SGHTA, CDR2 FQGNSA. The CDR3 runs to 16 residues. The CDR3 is CASSLKSGSNNQPQHF. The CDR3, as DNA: TGTGCCAGCAGCTTAAAATCCGGGTCTAACAATCAGCCCCAGCATTTT.

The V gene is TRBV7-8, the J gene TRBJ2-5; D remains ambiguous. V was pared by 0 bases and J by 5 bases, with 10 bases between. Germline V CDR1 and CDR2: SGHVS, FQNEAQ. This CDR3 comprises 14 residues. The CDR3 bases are TGTGCCAGCAGCTTAGCCGAACGGTCGGAGACCCAGTACTTC. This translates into CASSLAERSETQYF. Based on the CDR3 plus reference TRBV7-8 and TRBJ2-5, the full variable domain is GAGVSQSPRYKVAKRGQDVALRCDPISGHVSLFWYQQALGQGPEFLTYFQNEAQLDKSGLPSDRFFAERPEGSVSTLKIQRTQQEDSAVYLCASSLAERSETQYFGPGTRLLVL.

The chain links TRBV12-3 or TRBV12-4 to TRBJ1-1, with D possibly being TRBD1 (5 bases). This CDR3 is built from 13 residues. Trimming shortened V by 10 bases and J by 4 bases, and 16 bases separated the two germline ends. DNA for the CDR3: TGTGCCAACAGACGAACGGGGACCACTGAAGCTTTCTTT. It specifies CANRRTGTTEAFF.

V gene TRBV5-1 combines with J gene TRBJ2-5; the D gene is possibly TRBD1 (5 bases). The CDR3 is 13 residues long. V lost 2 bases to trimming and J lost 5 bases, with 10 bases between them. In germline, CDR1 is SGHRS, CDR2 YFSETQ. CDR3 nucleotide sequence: TGCGCCAGCAGCTTTGGGGCTGAGGAGACCCAGTACTTC. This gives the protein CASSFGAEETQYF.

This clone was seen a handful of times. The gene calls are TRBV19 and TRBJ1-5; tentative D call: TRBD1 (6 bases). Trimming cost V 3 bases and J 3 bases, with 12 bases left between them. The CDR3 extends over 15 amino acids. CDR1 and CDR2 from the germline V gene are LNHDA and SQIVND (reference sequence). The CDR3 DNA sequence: TGTGCCAGTAGTATGGGCAGGGGATACAATCAGCCCCAGCATTTT. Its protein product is CASSMGRGYNQPQHF.

The CDR3 protein is CASSLGPGVSYEQYF. CDR3 DNA sequence: TGCGCCAGCAGCTTGGGGCCAGGGGTATCCTACGAGCAGTACTTC. The chain links TRBV5-1 to TRBJ2-7; D is possibly TRBD1 (6 bases). Germline assignment: CDR1 SGHRS and CDR2 YFSETQ. The CDR3 is 15 residues long. Deletions cut 0 bases from V and 1 base from J, with 11 bases between.

The CDR3 spells CASSLDWGGGSPLHF. The DNA for the CDR3 is TGTGCCAGCAGCTTAGATTGGGGAGGAGGCTCACCCCTCCACTTT. The V gene is TRBV14, the J gene TRBJ1-6, with unresolved D. The length of the CDR3 is 15 residues. Germline CDR1 SGHDN, CDR2 FVKESK. V lost 5 bases, J lost 10 bases, and 18 bases lay in between.

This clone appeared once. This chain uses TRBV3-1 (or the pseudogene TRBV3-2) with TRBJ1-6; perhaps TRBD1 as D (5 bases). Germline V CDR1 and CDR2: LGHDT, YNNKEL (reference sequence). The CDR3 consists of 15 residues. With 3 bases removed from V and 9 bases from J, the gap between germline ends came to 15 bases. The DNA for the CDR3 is TGTGCCAGCAGCCAGACCGCAGCGGGGGGTTCACCCCTCCACTTT. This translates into CASSQTAAGGSPLHF.

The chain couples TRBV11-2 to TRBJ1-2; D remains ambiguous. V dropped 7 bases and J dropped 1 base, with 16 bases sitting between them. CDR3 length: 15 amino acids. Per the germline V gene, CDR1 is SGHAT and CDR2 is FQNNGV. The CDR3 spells CASTPLGDFNYGYTF. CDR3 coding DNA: TGTGCCAGCACCCCCCTCGGGGATTTTAACTATGGCTACACCTTC. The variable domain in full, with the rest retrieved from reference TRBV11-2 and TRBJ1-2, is EAGVAQSPRYKIIEKRQSVAFWCNPISGHATLYWYQQILGQGPKLLIQFQNNGVVDDSQLPKDRFSAERLKGVDSTLKIQPAKLEDSAVYLCASTPLGDFNYGYTFGSGTRLTVV.

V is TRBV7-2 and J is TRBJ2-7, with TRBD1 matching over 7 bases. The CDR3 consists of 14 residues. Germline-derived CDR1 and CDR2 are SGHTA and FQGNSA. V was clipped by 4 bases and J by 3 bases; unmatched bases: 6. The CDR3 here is CASSSQTGFYEQYF. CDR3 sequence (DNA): TGTGCCAGCAGCTCTCAGACAGGGTTCTACGAGCAGTACTTC.